A single sample gave rise to the 13 T cell receptor beta chains below, sequenced in a study of spatial heterogeneity in lung cancer. Study conclusions and caveats: In tumors, expanded intratumoral alpha and beta TCR counts tracked mutation counts.

Their recognized antigens are unknown. Time point indicated: sample taken at primary tumor resection. TCRdb re-analysed the 5' RACE reads in MiXCR, keeping a single row per CDR3 protein. The sample records about 450 distinct CDR3 sequences, 21% being singletons. The sequenced sample was lung tumor tissue, obtained at surgery. These TCRs come from a male donor with early-stage non-small cell lung cancer.

Comment on this clonotype: With a much larger clone just one base away, this may be a read error. This beta chain was picked up by a library intended for alpha chains and is off target, so its count carries little meaning. The J gene is TRBJ2-3, the V gene TRBV5-6; D might be TRBD1 (5 bases). Trimming left V 4 bases short and J 4 bases short, with 16 bases between. Germline-derived CDR1 and CDR2 are SGHDT and YYEEEE. The CDR3 totals 15 residues. The CDR3 DNA follows: TGTGCCAGCAGCCCCATGGACAAAAATGCAGATACGCAGTATTTT. Translating it yields CASSPMDKNADTQYF.

This clonotype has more than one count but fewer than ten. This beta chain lies outside the target of a library built for alpha chains; its clone size means little. The rearrangement uses TRBV3-1 and TRBJ2-1; D uncertain. V was shortened by 6 bases and J by 4 bases, with 10 bases between the two germline ends. The CDR3 extends over 13 amino acids. Per the germline V gene, CDR1 is LGHDT and CDR2 is YNNKEL (reference sequence). The CDR3 DNA reads TGTGCCAGCAGGCTACACAATTACAATGAGCAGTTCTTC. Its protein is CASRLHNYNEQFF.

This clonotype counts as large. This beta chain represents an off-target read in a library built for alpha chains; its size is of limited meaning. CDR3 nucleotide sequence: TGTGCCAGCAGCCAAGGTCTAGCGGGGGGGCCCAAGACCCAGTACTTC. The encoded protein is CASSQGLAGGPKTQYF. The gene calls are TRBV4-2 and TRBJ2-5; 12 nucleotides agree with TRBD2. This CDR3 has 16 amino acids. Germline V gene data show CDR1 as LGHNA and CDR2 as YNFKEQ. J was trimmed by 6 bases and V by 1 base; bases with no gene match: 6.

This clonotype was found a few times. Because the library targeted alpha chains, this beta chain is an off-target read whose size means little. The chain joins TRBV24-1 to TRBJ2-7; D remains unclear. The germline gives CDR1 KGHDR, CDR2 SFDVKD. The CDR3 extends over 13 amino acids. V was clipped by 3 bases and J by 0 bases, with 5 bases between them. Here the CDR3 DNA reads TGTGCCACCAGTGATCCGAACTCCTACGAGCAGTACTTC. This codes for CATSDPNSYEQYF.

This clonotype is termed large. For a library built for alpha chains, this beta chain is a stray read; little rests on its size. The rearrangement uses TRBV10-2 and TRBJ2-1; weak D call: TRBD2 (5 bases). Germline CDR1 WSHSY, CDR2 SAAADI. The CDR3 consists of 13 residues. With 5 bases removed from V and 10 bases from J, the gap between germline ends came to 15 bases. DNA of the CDR3: TGCGCCAGCAGTAGACTACTAAGTGGCGAGCAGTTCTTC. Amino acid sequence: CASSRLLSGEQFF.

Turning to this clonotype: The library was built for alpha chains, so this beta chain is an off-target read and its size means little. The rearrangement uses TRBV29-1 and TRBJ2-2; D gene unclear. With 2 bases removed from V and 3 bases from J, the gap between germline ends came to 4 bases. The CDR3 extends over 12 amino acids. The germline gives CDR1 SQVTM, CDR2 ANQGSEA. The CDR3 protein is CSVERDTGELFF. For the CDR3, the DNA is TGCAGCGTTGAAAGGGACACCGGGGAGCTGTTTTTT.

By share, this clonotype ranks as large. This beta chain is an unintended read in a library built for alpha chains; its size means little. The chain carries TRBV18 and TRBJ1-5; 9 positions agree with TRBD1. Unmatched junction bases numbered 1, after V lost 3 bases and J lost 4 bases. The CDR3 runs 14 residues. Germline V lookup: CDR1 KGHSH, CDR2 LQKENI. In DNA form, the CDR3 reads TGTGCCAGCTCACCCGGGACAGGGAATCAGCCCCAGCATTTT. Its translation is CASSPGTGNQPQHF.

In this sample, this clonotype is large (0.1 to 1%). This beta chain came through as a stray read in a library set up for alpha chains, and its size says little. This rearrangement joins TRBV6-6 to TRBJ2-4; D is possibly TRBD2 (5 bases). The CDR3 loop spans 13 amino acids. The V and J ends lost 5 bases and 11 bases respectively, with 16 bases between them. In germline, CDR1 is MNHNY, CDR2 SVGAGI (reference sequence). The CDR3 DNA reads TGTGCCAGCAGTCCTAGCCAGTGGAGTTTTCAGTACTTC. Residues: CASSPSQWSFQYF.

This clonotype was observed a handful of times. The size of this beta chain means little, since it is a stray read in a library made for alpha chains. The rearrangement joins TRBV12-3 or TRBV12-4 to TRBJ2-2; 9 bases line up with TRBD2. This CDR3 comprises 12 residues. The CDR3 loop reads CAAGGRTGELFF. The CDR3 nucleotides are TGTGCGGCGGGGGGGCGGACCGGGGAGCTGTTTTTT.

The sample holds a few counts of this clonotype. For a library built for alpha chains, this beta chain is a stray read; little rests on its size. The rearrangement uses TRBV12-3 or TRBV12-4 and TRBJ1-1; D call uncertain. The CDR3 is 12 amino acids. V was shortened by 7 bases and J by 3 bases, with 9 bases between the two germline ends. The CDR3 here is CASIFGYTEAFF. The DNA of the CDR3 is TGTGCCAGCATCTTTGGGTACACTGAAGCTTTCTTT.

Regarding this clonotype: Germline is not matched at one junction end, which may reflect a read error. Because the library targeted alpha chains, this beta chain is an off-target read whose size means little. This sequence joins TRBV29-1 and TRBJ2-1, with D perhaps matching TRBD1 (6 bases). The CDR3 covers 14 residues. Germline V gives CDR1 SQVTM, CDR2 ANQGSEA. The CDR3 region is CSVVGDTKILEPFF. The CDR3 coding sequence is TGCAGCGTTGTTGGGGACACCAAAATCCTCGAGCCGTTCTTC.

Note on this clonotype: In a library made to pick up alpha chains, this beta chain is a stray read with a size that means little. The J gene is TRBJ2-3, the V gene TRBV4-3, with D perhaps TRBD2 (6 bases). Germline assignment: CDR1 LGHNA and CDR2 YSLEER. This CDR3 has 14 residues. The V end was cut by 3 bases, the J end by 4 bases, with 11 bases between. Written as DNA, the CDR3 is TGCGCCAGCAGCCAGGGGGGACCTGCAGATACGCAGTATTTT. Translation gives CASSQGGPADTQYF.

Regarding this clonotype: This beta chain is an off-target read within a library intended for alpha chains, so its frequency means little. The chain joins TRBV12-3 or TRBV12-4 to TRBJ2-7, with D perhaps given as TRBD1 or TRBD2 (5 bases each). There are 12 residues in the CDR3. V was cut by 3 bases and J by 8 bases, with 11 bases left in between. In nucleotides, the CDR3 is TGTGCCAGCAGTTTCGAGGGGACGAAGCAGTACTTC. It is translated as CASSFEGTKQYF.